These 30 T cell receptor beta chains came from one sample sequenced in a study of T cells in Graves' hyperthyroidism and ophthalmopathy. TCR beta CDR3 regions were amplified from RNA. Carried out on the TCR CDR3, a first-round RT-PCR used the HTBI primer set. TCRdb re-called the multiplex PCR reads through MiXCR, storing one row per CDR3 protein. Of under 700,000 distinct CDR3 sequences in the sample, approximately 15% were seen once. Sequencing was carried out using blood. These TCRs come from a woman younger than 30 with Graves' hyperthyroidism.

J is TRBJ1-5 and V is TRBV20-1, with 7 bases lining up with TRBD1. Germline assignment: CDR1 DFQATT and CDR2 SNEGSKA (reference sequence). The V segment lost 0 bases and the J segment 0 bases; nucleotides outside the gene matches: 5. The CDR3 sequence is 16 residues long. CDR3 nucleotides: TGCAGTGCTAGAGACTACAGGGGCCTTAGCAATCAGCCCCAGCATTTT. Protein: CSARDYRGLSNQPQHF.

This clonotype was counted a few times. The chain joins TRBV24-1 to TRBJ2-2; no firm D call. Germline V lookup: CDR1 KGHDR, CDR2 SFDVKD. This CDR3 is built from 14 residues. The ends were cut back, 9 bases at V and 1 base at J, with 11 bases in the middle. The DNA for the CDR3 is TGTGCCACCTCCGTTGCAGGGAACACCGGGGAGCTGTTTTTT. It specifies CATSVAGNTGELFF.

This clonotype was found many times. The V and J genes are TRBV7-2 and TRBJ2-7; 9 nucleotides align to TRBD2. This CDR3 comprises 15 residues. With V trimmed by 4 bases and J by 6 bases, 10 bases remained unmatched. Per the germline V gene, CDR1 is SGHTA and CDR2 is FQGNSA. CDR3 bases: TGTGCCAGCAGCTCATCCTCGCGGGGGGGATCCGAGCAGTACTTC. The encoded protein is CASSSSSRGGSEQYF.

This clonotype was picked up a small number of times. The chain couples TRBV12-3 or TRBV12-4 to TRBJ2-1, with D possibly being TRBD1 (6 bases). Trimming took off 8 bases at V and 13 bases at J, with 12 bases between the two ends. This CDR3 is built from 10 residues. CDR3 in amino acids: CASGAGTQFF. DNA for the CDR3: TGTGCCAGCGGGGCCGGGACACAGTTCTTC.

The chain is built from TRBV2 and TRBJ2-2, with 9 bases fitting TRBD1. V lost 4 bases, J lost 7 bases, and 7 bases stayed unmatched. CDR1 is SNHLY, CDR2 FYNNEI, per germline. The CDR3 consists of 15 residues. CDR3 sequence reads: CASSADRGRHGELFF. The CDR3 nucleotides read TGTGCCAGCAGTGCGGACAGGGGCAGGCACGGGGAGCTGTTTTTT.

This clonotype showed up just a few times. This chain joins TRBV10-2 and TRBJ2-1; D is perhaps TRBD2 (5 bases). V lost 8 bases, J lost 4 bases, and 18 bases lay in between. This CDR3 spans 15 amino acids. CDR1 and CDR2 (germline): WSHSY, SAAADI. CDR3 coding DNA: TGCGCCAGCTGCAGCCGAGGGAACCTTTACAATGAGCAGTTCTTC. This encodes CASCSRGNLYNEQFF.

This clonotype was picked up a small number of times. The rearrangement links TRBV20-1 to TRBJ2-7, with D possibly matching TRBD2 (5 bases). V was shortened by 6 bases and J by 3 bases, with 18 bases between the two germline ends. The length of the CDR3 is 14 residues. CDR1 DFQATT and CDR2 SNEGSKA come from the germline V gene (reference sequence). CDR3 nucleotides: TGCAGTGCGACGGACTCCAGAAAGGGCTACGAGCAGTACTTC. Translated: CSATDSRKGYEQYF.

In its sample, this clonotype was seen a few times. This rearrangement joins TRBV19 to TRBJ1-1, with D unresolved. CDR1 LNHDA and CDR2 SQIVND come from the germline V gene (reference sequence). Trimming took off 6 bases at V and 6 bases at J, with 11 bases between the two ends. The CDR3 totals 12 residues. The DNA of the CDR3 is TGTGCCAGTAGCCGGGAACTCTCTGAAGCTTTCTTT. Residues: CASSRELSEAFF. The variable domain in full, completed from reference TRBV19 and TRBJ1-1, reads DGGITQSPKYLFRKEGQNVTLSCEQNLNHDAMYWYRQDPGQGLRLIYYSQIVNDFQKGDIAEGYSVSREKKESFPLTVTSAQKNPTAFYLCASSRELSEAFFGQGTRLTVV.

This chain connects TRBV19 to TRBJ2-2; 11 positions agree with TRBD2. CDR1 LNHDA and CDR2 SQIVND come from the germline V gene (reference sequence). V was pared by 7 bases and J by 2 bases, with 6 bases of the junction left unmatched. This CDR3 has 16 residues. In DNA, the CDR3 is TGTGCCAGTAATAAGGGACTAGCGGTAAACACCGGGGAGCTGTTTTTT. This encodes CASNKGLAVNTGELFF.

Ten or more counts support this clonotype. The chain joins TRBV15 to TRBJ1-4; 7 bases are a match to TRBD1. The CDR3 spans 14 residues. Germline CDR1 LNHNV, CDR2 YYDKDF (reference sequence). J was trimmed by 8 bases and V by 4 bases; bases with no gene match: 7. The CDR3, as DNA: TGTGCCACCAGCACTCGACAGGGTAAAGAAAAACTGTTTTTT. Protein product: CATSTRQGKEKLFF.

This rearrangement joins TRBV28 to TRBJ2-7; 11 nucleotides line up with TRBD1. Germline V gene sequence: CDR1 MDHEN, CDR2 SYDVKM. V gave up 5 bases and J gave up 4 bases; unmatched junction bases: 10. This CDR3 has 16 residues. As DNA, the CDR3 is TGTGCCAGCAGTCCACCGGACAGGGGGCCATGGTACGAGCAGTACTTC. Residues: CASSPPDRGPWYEQYF.

This clonotype was picked up a small number of times. The chain uses TRBV3-1 and TRBJ2-1; a possible D gene is TRBD1 (6 bases). The CDR3 loop spans 15 amino acids. The ends were cut back, 4 bases at V and 8 bases at J, with 18 bases in the middle. Germline V gene data show CDR1 as LGHDT and CDR2 as YNNKEL (reference sequence). CDR3: CASSLPGHRPYEQFF. DNA of the CDR3: TGTGCCAGCAGCCTGCCGGGACACCGTCCGTATGAGCAGTTCTTC.

This clonotype appeared many times. CDR3 nucleotides: TGTGCCAGCAGTGGTACAGGGGTATTCTCCTACAATGAGCAGTTCTTC. It encodes CASSGTGVFSYNEQFF. The rearrangement joins TRBV28 to TRBJ2-1; 7 nucleotides agree with TRBD1. The CDR3 has 16 amino acids. The trim removed 5 bases at V and 0 bases at J, leaving 7 bases unmatched. Germline CDR1 reads MDHEN; CDR2 reads SYDVKM.

Note on this clonotype: A junction boundary mismatches the germline segment, possibly from a read error. CDR3 sequence reads: CASKMTGTSGTDTQCF. DNA for the CDR3: TGTGCCAGCAAAATGACAGGGACTAGCGGCACAGATACGCAGTGTTTT. The rearrangement joins TRBV2 to TRBJ2-3; TRBD2 matches at 11 bases. The germline V gene has CDR1 SNHLY and CDR2 FYNNEI. The CDR3 length is 16 residues. Full variable domain (rest looked up from reference TRBV2 and TRBJ2-3): EPEVTQTPSHQVTQMGQEVILRCVPISNHLYFYWYRQILGQKVEFLVSFYNNEISEKSEIFDDQFSVERPDGSNFTLKIRSTKLEDSAMYFCASKMTGTSGTDTQCFGPGTRLTVL.

This clonotype has only a few counts. V and J are TRBV7-6 and TRBJ2-5; possible D gene TRBD1, 6 bases. Trimming took off 4 bases at V and 13 bases at J, with 16 bases between the two ends. Germline V gives CDR1 SGHVS, CDR2 FNYEAQ. CDR3 size: 12 residues. The chain's CDR3 is CASSYDTGPPYF. In DNA, the CDR3 is TGTGCCAGCAGCTATGATACAGGGCCCCCGTACTTC. Full variable domain (rest looked up from reference TRBV7-6 and TRBJ2-5): GAGVSQSPRYKVTKRGQDVALRCDPISGHVSLYWYRQALGQGPEFLTYFNYEAQQDKSGLPNDRFSAERPEGSISTLTIQRTEQRDSAMYRCASSYDTGPPYFGPGTRLLVL.

This clonotype was detected ten times or more. J is TRBJ2-2 and V is TRBV6-1; 8 bases line up with TRBD2. Trimming took 5 bases from V and 0 from J; bases not matched to a gene: 5. Per the germline V gene, CDR1 is MNHNS and CDR2 is SASEGT. The CDR3 spans 16 residues. As DNA, the CDR3 is TGTGCCAGCAGTTATAACGGGGGGGCGAACACCGGGGAGCTGTTTTTT. Encoded protein: CASSYNGGANTGELFF.

In its sample, this clonotype was seen a few times. V gene TRBV6-1 combines with J gene TRBJ1-4, with 8 bases matching TRBD1. Germline-derived CDR1 and CDR2 are MNHNS and SASEGT. V shed 5 bases and J 2 bases; nucleotides not matched to a gene: 4. There are 15 residues in the CDR3. The CDR3: CASSSYRGTNEKLFF. As DNA, the CDR3 is TGTGCCAGCAGTTCGTACAGGGGGACTAATGAAAAACTGTTTTTT.

This clonotype was seen repeatedly, ten times or more. This chain joins TRBV28 and TRBJ2-3; D ambiguous. The CDR3 runs 16 residues. The germline gives CDR1 MDHEN, CDR2 SYDVKM. V lost 5 bases to trimming and J lost 0 bases, with 15 bases between them. Here the CDR3 reads CASSDNDWRSTDTQYF. In nucleotides, the CDR3 is TGTGCCAGCAGTGATAACGACTGGAGAAGCACAGATACGCAGTATTTT.

The chain has TRBV13 and TRBJ2-5; no clear D. From germline, CDR1 is PRHDT and CDR2 FYEKMQ (reference sequence). V was trimmed by 2 bases and J by 5 bases, leaving 12 bases between them. The CDR3 spans 14 residues. CDR3 residues: CASSLLKSTETQYF. Here the CDR3 DNA reads TGTGCCAGCAGCTTATTAAAGTCGACGGAGACCCAGTACTTC.

The sample holds a few counts of this clonotype. This chain links TRBV7-8 with TRBJ1-2, with unresolved D. V lost 5 bases, J lost 2 bases, and 9 bases lay in between. Germline V lookup: CDR1 SGHVS, CDR2 FQNEAQ. The CDR3 runs to 13 residues. CDR3 DNA sequence: TGTGCCAGCAGCGGCAGCTTCAACTATGGCTACACCTTC. Its protein product is CASSGSFNYGYTF.

This clonotype was detected many times. In DNA, the CDR3 is TGTGCCAGCAGTTTAGCGCGGGGACTAGCGGGAGGGAGTGATACGCAGTATTTT. Its translation is CASSLARGLAGGSDTQYF. This chain links TRBV12-3 or TRBV12-4 with TRBJ2-3, with 16 bases identical to TRBD2. V was clipped by 0 bases and J by 6 bases; unmatched bases: 6. This CDR3 contains 18 residues.

Worth noting for this clonotype: Just one base apart from a much larger clone, this may be a read error. The chain carries TRBV5-1 and TRBJ2-3; a weak D match, TRBD2 (5 bases). The CDR3 runs to 15 residues. V dropped 0 bases and J dropped 6 bases, with 14 bases sitting between them. Germline V gene lookup returns CDR1 SGHRS and CDR2 YFSETQ. CDR3 nucleotides: TGCGCCAGCAGCTTGGGAGTCGGGGTGGAGGATACGCAGTATTTT. Protein product: CASSLGVGVEDTQYF.

This clonotype was seen at least ten times. V gene TRBV24-1 combines with J gene TRBJ1-2; the D is unclear. The V gene's germline CDR1 is KGHDR and CDR2 SFDVKD. The length of the CDR3 is 12 residues. V lost 4 bases and J lost 2, with 4 bases in between. CDR3 amino acids: CATSERNYGYTF. CDR3 bases: TGTGCCACCAGTGAACGCAACTATGGCTACACCTTC.

This chain joins TRBV5-1 and TRBJ2-7; TRBD1 agrees at 10 bases. This CDR3 has 14 residues. The germline CDR1 and CDR2 sequences are SGHRS and YFSETQ. With V trimmed by 4 bases and J by 5 bases, 6 bases remained unmatched. CDR3 in DNA: TGCGCCAGCAGCCCAGAGGGGACAGGGGACGAGCAGTACTTC. This sequence encodes CASSPEGTGDEQYF.

In its sample, this clonotype was seen a few times. The genes are TRBV28 and TRBJ2-5; 7 bases are a match to TRBD2. V gave up 4 bases and J gave up 6 bases; unmatched junction bases: 17. The CDR3 extends over 17 amino acids. Germline assignment: CDR1 MDHEN and CDR2 SYDVKM. The CDR3 DNA reads TGTGCCAGCAGTTACCCCCCTCCCGGCGGGAGTAGGAAGACCCAGTACTTC. Protein: CASSYPPPGGSRKTQYF.

The rearrangement joins TRBV7-2 to TRBJ1-4; TRBD1 agrees at 7 bases. The length of the CDR3 is 14 residues. V lost 4 bases to trimming and J lost 8 bases; unmatched junction nucleotides: 7. The germline V gene has CDR1 SGHTA and CDR2 FQGNSA. CDR3 bases: TGTGCCAGCAGCTCCCAGGGGGTCTGGGAAAAACTGTTTTTT. Translation gives CASSSQGVWEKLFF.

The genes are TRBV5-5 and TRBJ1-1; D is uncertain. The V end was cut by 9 bases, the J end by 3 bases, with 12 bases between. CDR1 is SGHKS, CDR2 YYEKEE, per germline (reference sequence). This CDR3 spans 12 amino acids. This CDR3 is CATHIGDTEAFF. The CDR3 bases are TGTGCCACCCACATCGGGGACACTGAAGCTTTCTTT.

The rearrangement joins TRBV9 to TRBJ2-1; weak D call: TRBD2 (6 bases). The CDR3 spans 15 residues. V dropped 0 bases and J dropped 4 bases, with 11 bases sitting between them. Germline CDR1 reads SGDLS; CDR2 reads YYNGEE. This chain's CDR3 is CASSVGGDPYNEQFF. The CDR3 nucleotides read TGTGCCAGCAGCGTAGGGGGGGACCCATACAATGAGCAGTTCTTC.

Details on this clonotype: The junction differs from germline at one of its ends, possibly a read error. Written as DNA, the CDR3 is TGCAGTGCTATCCCGGGCTCCTACAATGGGCAGTTCTTC. Translated: CSAIPGSYNGQFF. The rearrangement uses TRBV20-1 and TRBJ2-1, with no clear D. CDR1 and CDR2 (germline): DFQATT, SNEGSKA (reference sequence). The length of the CDR3 is 13 residues.

Ten or more counts support this clonotype. The V call is TRBV18, the J call TRBJ2-5; 7 positions agree with TRBD1. This CDR3 spans 14 amino acids. V was clipped by 1 base and J by 5 bases; unmatched bases: 4. Germline lookup yields CDR1 KGHSH and CDR2 LQKENI. This CDR3 reads CASSPLDRLETQYF. CDR3 in DNA: TGTGCCAGCTCACCACTGGACAGGTTGGAGACCCAGTACTTC.